This entry features one T cell receptor (beta chain) sequence. Its antigen is still unknown. This sample stems from a study of T cell repertoires in cytomegalovirus infection. The overall study: The authors relied on CMV epitopes, both recently identified HLA-C-restricted and well-studied HLA-B-restricted. It can be stated that public TCR beta signatures indicated CMV infection as well as a matching HLA type.

One entry per CDR3 protein results from TCRdb running MiXCR on the reads. The table records hundreds of thousands of distinct CDR3 sequences, 25% to 35% of them present only once. General study results and limits: The response measured ex vivo was dominated by TCR beta clonotypes (HLA-C-restricted and CMV-specific). Summed frequency of public TCR beta families distinguished CMV carriers with the relevant HLA.

The source of this sequence is a human donor in good health (CMV status not recorded). Some clones in this sample may be carry-over from other donors' samples. The sample in question was cultured PBMCs, obtained from culture after CMV antigen stimulation.

Written as DNA, the CDR3 is TGTGCCACCGCTGGGGGGAGACCCCCAACCAATGAGCAGTTCTTC. Encoded protein: CATAGGRPPTNEQFF. This chain connects TRBV24-1 to TRBJ2-1; D possibly corresponds to TRBD2 (6 bases). The V and J ends lost 9 bases and 6 bases respectively, with 20 bases between them. The germline V gene has CDR1 KGHDR and CDR2 SFDVKD. The CDR3 consists of 15 residues.